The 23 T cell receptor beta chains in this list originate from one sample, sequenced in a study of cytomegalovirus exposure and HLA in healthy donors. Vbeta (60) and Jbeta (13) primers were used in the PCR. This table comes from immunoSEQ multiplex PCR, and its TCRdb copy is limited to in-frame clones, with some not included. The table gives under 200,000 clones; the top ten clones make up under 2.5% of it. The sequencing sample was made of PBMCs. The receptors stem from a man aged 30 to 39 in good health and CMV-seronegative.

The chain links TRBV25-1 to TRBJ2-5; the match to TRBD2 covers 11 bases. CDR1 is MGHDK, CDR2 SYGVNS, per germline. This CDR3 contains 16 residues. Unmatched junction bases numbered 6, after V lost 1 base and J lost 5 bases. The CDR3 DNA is TGTGCCAGCAGTGAATTAGCGGGAGGGCCGGGTGAGACCCAGTACTTC. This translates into CASSELAGGPGETQYF.

The CDR3 sequence: CASSQDSNSYGYTF. The CDR3 DNA sequence: TGCGCCAGCAGCCAAGATTCGAACAGCTATGGCTACACCTTC. The chain links TRBV4-3 to TRBJ1-2; D is unresolved. In germline, CDR1 is LGHNA, CDR2 YSLEER. The CDR3 sequence is 14 residues long. The V end lost 0 bases, the J end lost 4 bases, and 9 bases lay between the germline ends.

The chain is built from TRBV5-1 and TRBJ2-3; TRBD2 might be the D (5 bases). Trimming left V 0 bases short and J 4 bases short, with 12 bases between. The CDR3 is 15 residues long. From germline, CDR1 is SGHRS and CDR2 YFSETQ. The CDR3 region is CASSLGSSGADTQYF. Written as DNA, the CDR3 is TGCGCCAGCAGCTTGGGGAGCAGCGGTGCAGATACGCAGTATTTT.

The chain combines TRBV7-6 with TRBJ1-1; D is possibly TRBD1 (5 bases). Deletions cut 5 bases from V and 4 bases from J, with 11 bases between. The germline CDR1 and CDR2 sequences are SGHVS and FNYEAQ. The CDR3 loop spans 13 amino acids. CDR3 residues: CASSAGLSTEAFF. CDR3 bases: TGTGCCAGCAGCGCAGGGTTGAGCACTGAAGCTTTCTTT.

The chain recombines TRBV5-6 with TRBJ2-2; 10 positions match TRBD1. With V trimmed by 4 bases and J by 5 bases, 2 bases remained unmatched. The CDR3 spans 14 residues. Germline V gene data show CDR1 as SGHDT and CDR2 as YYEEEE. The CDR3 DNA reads TGTGCCAGCAGCAGGGGACAGGGGACCGGGGAGCTGTTTTTT. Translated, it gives CASSRGQGTGELFF.

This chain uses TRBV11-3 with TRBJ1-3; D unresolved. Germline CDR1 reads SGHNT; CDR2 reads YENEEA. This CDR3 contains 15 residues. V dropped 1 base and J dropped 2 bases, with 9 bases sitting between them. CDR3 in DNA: TGTGCCAGCAGCTTAGCGTCGGGTGCTGGAAACACCATATATTTT. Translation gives CASSLASGAGNTIYF.

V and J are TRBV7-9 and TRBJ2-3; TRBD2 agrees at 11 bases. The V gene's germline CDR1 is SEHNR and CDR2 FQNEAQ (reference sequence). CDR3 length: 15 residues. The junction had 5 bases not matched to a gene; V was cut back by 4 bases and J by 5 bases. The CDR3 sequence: CASSSASGRRDTQYF. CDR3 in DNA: TGTGCCAGCAGCTCGGCTAGCGGGAGGAGAGATACGCAGTATTTT.

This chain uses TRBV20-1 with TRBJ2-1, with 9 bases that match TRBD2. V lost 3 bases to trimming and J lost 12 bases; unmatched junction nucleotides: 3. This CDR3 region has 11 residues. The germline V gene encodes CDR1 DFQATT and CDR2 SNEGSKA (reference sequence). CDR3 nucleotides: TGCAGTGCTAGTACTAGCGGGTTGCAGTTCTTC. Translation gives CSASTSGLQFF.

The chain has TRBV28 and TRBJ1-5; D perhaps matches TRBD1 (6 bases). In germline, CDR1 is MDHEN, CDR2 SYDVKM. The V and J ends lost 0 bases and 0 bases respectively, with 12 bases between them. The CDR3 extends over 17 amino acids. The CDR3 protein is CASSLWGDTYSNQPQHF. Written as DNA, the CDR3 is TGTGCCAGCAGTTTATGGGGGGACACTTATAGCAATCAGCCCCAGCATTTT.

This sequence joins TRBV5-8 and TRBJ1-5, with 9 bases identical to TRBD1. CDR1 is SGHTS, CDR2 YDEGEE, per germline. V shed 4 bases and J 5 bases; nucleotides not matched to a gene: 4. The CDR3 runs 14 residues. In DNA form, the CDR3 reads TGTGCCAGCAGCGTAGACAGGGGGTATCAGCCCCAGCATTTT. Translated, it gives CASSVDRGYQPQHF.

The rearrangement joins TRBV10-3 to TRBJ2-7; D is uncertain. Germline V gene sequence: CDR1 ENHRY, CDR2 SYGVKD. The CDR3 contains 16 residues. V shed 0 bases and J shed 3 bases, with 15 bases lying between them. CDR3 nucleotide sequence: TGTGCCATCAGTGAGTCGACTCCGGTAGGCGGCTACGAGCAGTACTTC. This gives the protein CAISESTPVGGYEQYF.

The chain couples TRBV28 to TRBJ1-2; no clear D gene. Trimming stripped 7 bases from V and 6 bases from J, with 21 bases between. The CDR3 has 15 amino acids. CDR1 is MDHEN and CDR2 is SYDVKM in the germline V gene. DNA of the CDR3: TGTGCCAGCACTACAGCGGCCCGACCTTCAAATGGCTACACCTTC. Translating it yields CASTTAARPSNGYTF.

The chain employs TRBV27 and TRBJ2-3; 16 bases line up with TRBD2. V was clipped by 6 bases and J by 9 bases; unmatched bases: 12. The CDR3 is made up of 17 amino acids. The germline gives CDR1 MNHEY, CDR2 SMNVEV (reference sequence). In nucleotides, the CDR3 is TGTGCCAGCAGCGGGACTAGCGGGAGGGGGGGGTTGGAGACGCAGTATTTT. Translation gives CASSGTSGRGGLETQYF.

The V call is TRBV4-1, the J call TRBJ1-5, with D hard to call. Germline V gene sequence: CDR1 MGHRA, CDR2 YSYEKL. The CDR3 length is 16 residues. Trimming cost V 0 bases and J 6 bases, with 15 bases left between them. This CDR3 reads CASSQEPGSVGQPQHF. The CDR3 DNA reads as TGCGCCAGCAGCCAAGAACCAGGTTCAGTAGGTCAGCCCCAGCATTTT.

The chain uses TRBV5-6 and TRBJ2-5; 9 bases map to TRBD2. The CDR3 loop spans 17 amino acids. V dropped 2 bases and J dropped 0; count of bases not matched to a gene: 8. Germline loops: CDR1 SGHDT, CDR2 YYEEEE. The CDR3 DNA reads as TGTGCCAGCAGCTTCTATGCGGGAGGGGGGTACCAAGAGACCCAGTACTTC. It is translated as CASSFYAGGGYQETQYF.

The CDR3 loop reads CASSLRTSGSGGETQYF. The CDR3 nucleotides are TGTGCCAGCAGCTTAAGGACTAGCGGGAGTGGAGGAGAGACCCAGTACTTC. The V and J genes are TRBV7-9 and TRBJ2-5; 13 bases map to TRBD2. Looked up from germline, CDR1 is SEHNR and CDR2 is FQNEAQ (reference sequence). The J segment lost 4 bases and the V segment lost 2 bases, leaving 7 bases of the junction unmatched. The CDR3 covers 17 residues.

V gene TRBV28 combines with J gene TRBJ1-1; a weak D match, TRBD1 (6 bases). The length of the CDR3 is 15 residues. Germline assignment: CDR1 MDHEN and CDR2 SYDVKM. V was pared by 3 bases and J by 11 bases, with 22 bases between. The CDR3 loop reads CASSLGSAVGARAFF. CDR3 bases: TGTGCCAGCAGTTTGGGGTCGGCGGTGGGGGCTAGGGCTTTCTTT.

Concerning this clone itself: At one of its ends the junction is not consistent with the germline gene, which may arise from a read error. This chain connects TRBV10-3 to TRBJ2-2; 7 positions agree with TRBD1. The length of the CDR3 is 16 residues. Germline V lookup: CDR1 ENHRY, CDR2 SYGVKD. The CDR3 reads CAISEQLTGSAGELLF. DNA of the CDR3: TGTGCCATCAGTGAGCAACTGACAGGGTCTGCCGGGGAGCTGCTTTTT.

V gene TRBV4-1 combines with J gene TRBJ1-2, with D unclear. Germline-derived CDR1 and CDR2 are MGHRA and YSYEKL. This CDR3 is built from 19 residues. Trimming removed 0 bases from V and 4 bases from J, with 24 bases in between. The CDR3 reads CASSQDLSKGTGLGYGYTF. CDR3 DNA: TGCGCCAGCAGCCAAGATCTAAGTAAGGGTACGGGGTTGGGCTATGGCTACACCTTC.

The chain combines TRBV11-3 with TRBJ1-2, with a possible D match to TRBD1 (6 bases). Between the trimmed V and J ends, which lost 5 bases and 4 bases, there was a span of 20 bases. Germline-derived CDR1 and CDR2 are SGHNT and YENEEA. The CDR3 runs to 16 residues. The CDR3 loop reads CASSPITGMGAYGYTF. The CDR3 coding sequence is TGTGCCAGCAGCCCTATAACAGGGATGGGGGCCTATGGCTACACCTTC.

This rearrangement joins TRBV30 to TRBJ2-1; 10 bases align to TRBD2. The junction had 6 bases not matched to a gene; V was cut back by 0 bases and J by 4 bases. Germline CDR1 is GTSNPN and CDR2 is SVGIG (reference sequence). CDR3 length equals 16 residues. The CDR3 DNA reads TGTGCCTGGAGTGTAGGAGCGGGAGGGATTTACAATGAGCAGTTCTTC. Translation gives CAWSVGAGGIYNEQFF.

The CDR3 DNA reads TGTGCCAGCGCTACAGGGGCGGCTGGCTACACCTTC. Translation gives CASATGAAGYTF. This sequence joins TRBV25-1 and TRBJ1-2; 7 bases map to TRBD1. This CDR3 contains 12 residues. V lost 8 bases to trimming and J lost 7 bases; unmatched junction nucleotides: 7. The germline gives CDR1 MGHDK, CDR2 SYGVNS.

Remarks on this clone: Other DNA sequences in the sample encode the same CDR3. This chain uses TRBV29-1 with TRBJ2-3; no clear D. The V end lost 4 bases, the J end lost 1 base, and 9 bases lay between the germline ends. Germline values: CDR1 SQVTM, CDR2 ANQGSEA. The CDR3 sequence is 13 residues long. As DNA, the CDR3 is TGCAGCGTTGTACCGGCGGGCACAGATACGCAGTATTTT. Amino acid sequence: CSVVPAGTDTQYF.